Listed below are T cell receptor beta chains from one sample, sequenced in a study of blood T cells in healthy people across ages. One entry per CDR3 protein results from TCRdb running MiXCR on the 5' RACE reads. The table includes approximately 800,000 distinct CDR3 sequences, approximately 59% detected once. Sequences were obtained from blood. The receptors were sampled from a man aged 25 to 40 in good health. Both conserved end residues are part of each CDR3. The order of the fields is V gene, clone size, D gene, J gene, CDR3 protein, CDR3 DNA. D genes are given only for firm matches. Clone size is given for some rows only: seen once, a few or many times, or a class if the clone is expanded.

TRBV10-3,-,-,TRBJ2-4,CAISENPPGVKNIQYF,TGTGCCATCAGTGAGAATCCGCCAGGGGTCAAAAACATTCAGTACTTC
TRBV20-1,once,-,TRBJ2-7,CGAKRGLSSYEQYF,TGCGGTGCAAAAAGGGGGTTGAGCTCCTACGAGCAGTACTTC
TRBV29-1,-,-,TRBJ2-1,CSVEDRGLYNEQFF,TGCAGCGTTGAGGACCGGGGCCTATACAATGAGCAGTTCTTC
TRBV4-2,few,TRBD2,TRBJ2-7,CASSLLAGVSYEQYF,TGTGCCAGCAGCCTGCTAGCGGGGGTTTCCTACGAGCAGTACTTC
TRBV2,-,-,TRBJ2-7,CASSGGTDEQYF,TGTGCCAGCAGTGGGGGGACTGACGAGCAGTACTTC
TRBV7-9,few,-,TRBJ2-1,CASSFYEAEQFF,TGTGCCAGCAGCTTTTACGAAGCTGAGCAGTTCTTC
TRBV28,-,-,TRBJ2-3,CASSSLVGGRTDTQYF,TGTGCCAGCAGTTCCCTCGTAGGGGGACGCACAGATACGCAGTATTTT
TRBV14,few,-,TRBJ2-7,CASSQDRYNEQYF,TGTGCCAGCAGCCAAGACAGATACAACGAGCAGTACTTC
TRBV6-2/TRBV6-3,-,TRBD1,TRBJ1-5,CASIQDRDAHQPQHF,TGTGCCAGCATACAGGACAGGGACGCGCATCAGCCCCAGCATTTT
TRBV20-1,-,TRBD1,TRBJ2-4,CSARSWTGMNIQYF,TGCAGTGCTAGGTCCTGGACAGGGATGAACATTCAGTACTTC
TRBV7-2,-,TRBD1,TRBJ2-7,CASSFSSGTGSYEQYF,TGTGCCAGCAGCTTTTCGTCCGGGACAGGATCCTACGAGCAGTACTTC
TRBV27,-,-,TRBJ2-1,CASSFKDRRGWAQFF,TGTGCCAGCAGTTTCAAGGACAGGAGGGGGTGGGCGCAGTTCTTC
TRBV7-3,-,-,TRBJ2-3,CASSLSQRVTDTQYF,TGTGCCAGCAGCTTAAGCCAGCGAGTCACAGATACGCAGTATTTT
TRBV20-1,-,-,TRBJ1-1,CSAREGTANTEAFF,TGCAGTGCTAGAGAGGGGACTGCGAACACTGAAGCTTTCTTT
TRBV2,-,-,TRBJ2-5,CASSESKETQYF,TGTGCCAGCAGTGAATCAAAAGAGACCCAGTACTTC
TRBV9,-,-,TRBJ1-1,CASSVGNSPEAFF,TGTGCCAGCAGCGTAGGTAACAGCCCTGAAGCTTTCTTT
TRBV11-2,-,-,TRBJ1-2,CASSSRRQSANYGYTF,TGTGCCAGCAGCTCCCGGAGGCAGTCGGCTAACTATGGCTACACCTTC
TRBV3-1,-,-,TRBJ1-2,CASSQVPNNYGYTF,TGTGCCAGCAGCCAAGTCCCCAATAACTATGGCTACACCTTC
TRBV5-1,-,-,TRBJ1-1,CASSFSVGGNTEAFF,TGCGCCAGCAGCTTTTCCGTCGGAGGTAACACTGAAGCTTTCTTT
TRBV3-1,-,-,TRBJ1-1,CASGSPLGEGSEAFF,TGTGCCAGCGGGAGTCCTTTGGGTGAGGGATCTGAAGCTTTCTTT
TRBV4-2,-,TRBD2,TRBJ2-1,CASSQETLAGGYNEQFF,TGTGCCAGCAGCCAAGAAACACTAGCGGGGGGGTACAATGAGCAGTTCTTC
TRBV7-2,-,TRBD2,TRBJ2-3,CASSAHAGGSQDTQYF,TGTGCCAGCAGCGCCCATGCGGGGGGGTCCCAGGATACGCAGTATTTT
TRBV12-3/TRBV12-4,-,-,TRBJ2-1,CASSPSGFSYNEQFF,TGTGCCAGCAGTCCAAGCGGGTTCTCCTACAATGAGCAGTTCTTC
TRBV12-3/TRBV12-4,-,TRBD1,TRBJ1-3,CASSSGTGSLTGNTIYF,TGTGCCAGCAGTTCCGGGACAGGGTCCCTCACTGGAAACACCATATATTTT
TRBV10-3,-,-,TRBJ2-7,CAISESGASPSSYEQYF,TGTGCCATCAGTGAGTCAGGGGCTAGCCCTAGCTCCTACGAGCAGTACTTC
TRBV7-9,-,-,TRBJ2-1,CASSNPGAGVVDEQFF,TGTGCCAGCAGCAATCCGGGGGCAGGGGTGGTCGATGAGCAGTTCTTC
TRBV7-3,-,-,TRBJ2-1,CASSKGSGWKNNEQFF,TGTGCCAGCAGCAAAGGCTCGGGGTGGAAGAACAATGAGCAGTTCTTC
TRBV7-2,-,TRBD1,TRBJ1-5,CASSLVVGGRQPQHF,TGTGCCAGCAGCTTAGTGGTAGGGGGCAGGCAGCCCCAGCATTTT
TRBV4-3,-,TRBD1,TRBJ2-7,CASSPGQWGPRYEQYF,TGCGCCAGCAGCCCGGGACAGTGGGGTCCACGTTACGAGCAGTACTTC
TRBV7-3,-,-,TRBJ2-1,CASSLTGSFSYNEQFF,TGTGCCAGCAGCTTAACCGGCAGCTTCTCCTACAATGAGCAGTTCTTC
TRBV20-1,-,TRBD2,TRBJ2-3,CSASKRGGRTDTQYF,TGCAGTGCTAGCAAGCGGGGGGGCCGGACAGATACGCAGTATTTT
TRBV6-2/TRBV6-3,few,-,TRBJ2-7,CASSYTNYEQYF,TGTGCCAGCAGTTACACCAACTACGAGCAGTACTTC
TRBV6-2/TRBV6-3,few,TRBD1,TRBJ1-1,CASSRQGRTEAFF,TGTGCCAGCAGTCGACAGGGTAGGACTGAAGCTTTCTTT
TRBV12-3/TRBV12-4,-,TRBD1,TRBJ2-7,CAISMTGHEQYF,TGTGCCATCAGCATGACAGGGCACGAGCAGTACTTC
TRBV4-2,-,-,TRBJ2-6,CASSDNRANVLTF,TGTGCCAGCAGTGACAACCGGGCCAACGTCCTGACTTTC
TRBV7-2,-,-,TRBJ1-2,CASSTTTGGYGYTF,TGTGCCAGCAGCACCACGACAGGAGGCTATGGCTACACCTTC
TRBV5-1,-,TRBD1,TRBJ1-1,CASSVEQGATEAFF,TGCGCCAGCAGCGTGGAACAGGGGGCCACTGAAGCTTTCTTT
TRBV7-9,-,TRBD1,TRBJ1-2,CASSPTGECGYTF,TGTGCCAGCAGCCCGACAGGGGAATGTGGCTACACCTTC
TRBV4-3,-,TRBD2,TRBJ2-3,CASSQTGGATDTQYF,TGCGCCAGCAGCCAAACCGGGGGGGCCACAGATACGCAGTATTTT
TRBV5-5,-,TRBD1,TRBJ1-6,CASSLARGRSPLHF,TGTGCCAGCAGCTTGGCCAGGGGGCGATCACCCCTCCACTTT
TRBV6-6,few,-,TRBJ2-7,CASGSRGSSYEQYF,TGTGCCAGTGGATCTCGAGGGAGCTCCTACGAGCAGTACTTC
TRBV5-8,-,-,TRBJ1-5,CASSLDRGTGPQHF,TGTGCCAGCAGCTTGGATCGGGGAACGGGGCCCCAGCATTTT
TRBV27,once,-,TRBJ2-5,CASSSFGETQYF,TGTGCCAGCAGTTCATTTGGTGAGACCCAGTACTTC
TRBV6-2/TRBV6-3,once,-,TRBJ1-2,CASSWIYGYTF,TGTGCCAGCAGTTGGATCTATGGCTACACCTTC
TRBV4-2,-,-,TRBJ2-5,CASSRTGGRLTREQYF,TGTGCCAGCAGCCGAACGGGTGGGAGGCTCACGAGGGAGCAGTACTTC
TRBV20-1,-,TRBD1,TRBJ2-1,CSATDRDNEQFF,TGCAGTGCAACCGACAGGGATAATGAGCAGTTCTTC
TRBV2,few,-,TRBJ1-4,CASTRTGATNEKLFF,TGTGCCAGCACTAGGACGGGTGCAACTAATGAAAAACTGTTTTTT
TRBV5-1,-,-,TRBJ2-7,CASSLATGRVVEQYF,TGCGCCAGCAGCTTGGCCACAGGTCGAGTAGTCGAGCAGTACTTC
TRBV7-6,-,TRBD1,TRBJ2-7,CASRRGQGRNEQYF,TGTGCCAGCAGACGTGGACAGGGTAGGAACGAGCAGTACTTC
TRBV21-1,few,-,TRBJ1-2,CARGRTVYGYTF,TGTGCCAGGGGAAGGACAGTCTATGGCTACACCTTC
TRBV7-2,once,TRBD1,TRBJ1-3,CASSLEVGQGGFSGNTIYF,TGTGCCAGCAGCTTAGAGGTTGGGCAGGGGGGCTTCTCTGGAAACACCATATATTTT